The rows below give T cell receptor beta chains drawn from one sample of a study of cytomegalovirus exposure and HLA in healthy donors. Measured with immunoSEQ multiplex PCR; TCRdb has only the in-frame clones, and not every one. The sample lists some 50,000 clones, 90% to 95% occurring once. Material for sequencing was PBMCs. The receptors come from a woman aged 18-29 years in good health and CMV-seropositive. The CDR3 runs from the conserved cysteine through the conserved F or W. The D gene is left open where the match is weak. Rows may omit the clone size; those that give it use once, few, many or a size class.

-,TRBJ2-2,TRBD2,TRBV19,CASRTLAGRGTGELFF,TGTGCCAGTAGGACCCTAGCGGGACGGGGCACCGGGGAGCTGTTTTTT
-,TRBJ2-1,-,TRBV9,CASSETIRNEQFF,TGTGCCAGCAGCGAAACAATCCGTAATGAGCAGTTCTTC
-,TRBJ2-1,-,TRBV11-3,CASSVPTVDEQFF,TGTGCCAGCAGCGTACCAACAGTCGATGAGCAGTTCTTC
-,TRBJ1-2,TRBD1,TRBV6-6,CASSLGTGAWGYTF,TGTGCCAGCAGTTTAGGCACAGGGGCCTGGGGCTACACCTTC
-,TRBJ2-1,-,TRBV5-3,CARSLVAGREYNEQFF,TGTGCCAGAAGCTTGGTTGCAGGGCGAGAATACAATGAGCAGTTCTTC
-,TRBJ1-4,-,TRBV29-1,CSAGRAEKLFF,TGCAGCGCCGGGCGGGCTGAAAAACTGTTTTTT
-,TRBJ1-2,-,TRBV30,CAWGDNNYGYTF,TGTGCCTGGGGAGATAATAACTATGGCTACACCTTC
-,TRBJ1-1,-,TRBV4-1,CASSQVGMNTEAFF,TGCGCCAGCAGCCAAGTGGGCATGAACACTGAAGCTTTCTTT
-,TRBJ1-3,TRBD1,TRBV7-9,CASSSISEQGHTIYF,TGTGCCAGCAGCTCCATTTCAGAACAGGGGCACACCATATATTTT
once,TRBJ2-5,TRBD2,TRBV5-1,CASSLADGTSGWKTQYF,TGCGCCAGCAGCTTGGCCGACGGGACTAGCGGGTGGAAGACCCAGTACTTC